This T cell receptor (beta chain) was captured in a study of cytomegalovirus exposure and HLA in healthy donors. Study-wide results and caveats: The listing of 150 or so TCR beta chains classed them as cytomegalovirus-associated. Specific recognition of CMV antigens was confirmed in vitro for three chains (all CMV-associated). Most sequenced TCRs were rare (though some public TCRs occurred in many donors). According to reports, the classifier identified cytomegalovirus status with high specificity and sensitivity.

The germline CDR1 and CDR2 sequences are SGHVS and FQNEAQ. Trimming took 1 base from V and 3 from J, leaving 12 bases between them. The CDR3 runs to 16 residues. Note on this clone: What it binds is not known.

Using immunoSEQ multiplex PCR, the repertoire was profiled, and TCRdb retains in-frame clones only, with some absent. The table records 300,000 to 400,000 clones, about nine tenths of them present only once. This TCR derives from a woman younger than 30 in good health and CMV-seronegative. Sequencing was performed on PBMCs. The chain uses TRBV7-8 and TRBJ2-2, with a tentative D call TRBD2 (6 bases). The CDR3 region is CASSLEGGGDTGELFF. CDR3 nucleotide sequence: TGTGCCAGCAGCTTAGAGGGAGGAGGGGACACCGGGGAGCTGTTTTTT. Together with reference TRBV7-8 and TRBJ2-2, the CDR3 gives the full variable domain: GAGVSQSPRYKVAKRGQDVALRCDPISGHVSLFWYQQALGQGPEFLTYFQNEAQLDKSGLPSDRFFAERPEGSVSTLKIQRTQQEDSAVYLCASSLEGGGDTGELFFGEGSRLTVL.